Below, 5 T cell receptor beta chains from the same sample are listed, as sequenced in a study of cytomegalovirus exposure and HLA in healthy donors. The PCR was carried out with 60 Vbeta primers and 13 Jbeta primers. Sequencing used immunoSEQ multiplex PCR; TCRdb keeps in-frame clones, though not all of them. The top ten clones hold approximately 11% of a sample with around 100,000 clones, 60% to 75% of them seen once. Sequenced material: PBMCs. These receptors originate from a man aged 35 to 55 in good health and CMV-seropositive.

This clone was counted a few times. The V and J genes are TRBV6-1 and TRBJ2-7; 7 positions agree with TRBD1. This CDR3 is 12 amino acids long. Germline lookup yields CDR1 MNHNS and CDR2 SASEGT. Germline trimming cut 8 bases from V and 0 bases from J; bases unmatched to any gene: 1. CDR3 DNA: TGTGCCAGCGGGGACAGCTCCTACGAGCAGTACTTC. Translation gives CASGDSSYEQYF.

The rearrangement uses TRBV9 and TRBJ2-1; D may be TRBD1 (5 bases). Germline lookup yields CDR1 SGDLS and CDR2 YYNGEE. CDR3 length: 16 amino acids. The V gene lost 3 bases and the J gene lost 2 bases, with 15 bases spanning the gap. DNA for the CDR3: TGTGCCAGCAGCGGGGGCAGGACCCTCGCCTACAATGAGCAGTTCTTC. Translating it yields CASSGGRTLAYNEQFF.

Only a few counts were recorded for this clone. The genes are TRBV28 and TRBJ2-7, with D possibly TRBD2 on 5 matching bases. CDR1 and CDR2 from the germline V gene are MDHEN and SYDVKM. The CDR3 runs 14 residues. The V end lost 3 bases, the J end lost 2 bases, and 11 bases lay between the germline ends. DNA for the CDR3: TGTGCCAGCAGTTTGGGCGGGTCGACCTACGAGCAGTACTTC. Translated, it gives CASSLGGSTYEQYF.

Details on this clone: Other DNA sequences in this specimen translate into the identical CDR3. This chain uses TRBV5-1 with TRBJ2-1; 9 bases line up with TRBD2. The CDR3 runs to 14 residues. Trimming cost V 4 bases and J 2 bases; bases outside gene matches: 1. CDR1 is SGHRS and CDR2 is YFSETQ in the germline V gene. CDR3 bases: TGCGCCAGCAGCCTAGCGGGGACCTACAATGAGCAGTTCTTC. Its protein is CASSLAGTYNEQFF.

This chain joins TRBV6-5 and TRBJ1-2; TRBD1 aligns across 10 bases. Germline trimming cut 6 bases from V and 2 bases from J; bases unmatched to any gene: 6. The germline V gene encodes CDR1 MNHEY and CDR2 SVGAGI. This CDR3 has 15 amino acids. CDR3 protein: CASRWDRGKNYGYTF. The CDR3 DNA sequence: TGTGCCAGCAGATGGGACAGGGGAAAGAACTATGGCTACACCTTC.